This TCR beta chain derives from a study of cytomegalovirus exposure and HLA in healthy donors. On the study more broadly: Researchers previously reported finding fewer than 140 million unique TCR beta sequences from 170 million or so T cells.

The study, taken as a whole, reports: In a later analysis, DRB1 alleles had the most associated TCRs; HLA-C alleles the fewest.

Primers for the PCR totalled 60 Vbeta and 13 Jbeta. Sequenced by immunoSEQ multiplex PCR; TCRdb stores in-frame clones only, minus some. The sample includes 150,000 to 200,000 clones, about 80% of them seen just once. Germline V lookup: CDR1 SGHRS, CDR2 YFSETQ. This CDR3 contains 16 residues. The V end lost 0 bases, the J end lost 1 base, and 10 bases lay between the germline ends. Details on this clone: Its antigen is unknown.

This chain uses TRBV5-1 with TRBJ2-2; TRBD2 is a possible D gene (5 bases). This TCR derives from a woman between 35 and 50 years old in good health and CMV-seronegative. What was sequenced was PBMCs. CDR3 DNA: TGCGCCAGCAGCTTGGGCCCAGCGGTGAACACCGGGGAGCTGTTTTTT. Its protein is CASSLGPAVNTGELFF. Full variable domain (outside the CDR3, taken from reference TRBV5-1 and TRBJ2-2): KAGVTQTPRYLIKTRGQQVTLSCSPISGHRSVSWYQQTPGQGLQFLFEYFSETQRNKGNFPGRFSGRQFSNSRSEMNVSTLELGDSALYLCASSLGPAVNTGELFFGEGSRLTVL.